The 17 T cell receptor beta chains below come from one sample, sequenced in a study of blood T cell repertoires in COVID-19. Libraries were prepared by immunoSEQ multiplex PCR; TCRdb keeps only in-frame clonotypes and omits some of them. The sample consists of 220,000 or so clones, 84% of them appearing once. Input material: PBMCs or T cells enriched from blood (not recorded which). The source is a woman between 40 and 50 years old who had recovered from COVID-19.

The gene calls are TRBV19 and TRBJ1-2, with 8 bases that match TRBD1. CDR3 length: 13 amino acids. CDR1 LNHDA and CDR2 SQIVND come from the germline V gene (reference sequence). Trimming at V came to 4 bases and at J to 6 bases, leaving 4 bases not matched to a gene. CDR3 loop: CASSTSDRDGYTF. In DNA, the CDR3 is TGTGCCAGTAGTACCTCGGACAGGGATGGCTACACCTTC.

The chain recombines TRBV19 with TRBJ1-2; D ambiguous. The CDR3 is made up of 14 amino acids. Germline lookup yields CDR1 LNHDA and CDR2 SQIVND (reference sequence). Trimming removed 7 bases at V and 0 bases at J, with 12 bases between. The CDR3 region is CASTPGLTNYGYTF. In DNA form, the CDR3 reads TGTGCCAGTACCCCTGGGCTTACTAACTATGGCTACACCTTC. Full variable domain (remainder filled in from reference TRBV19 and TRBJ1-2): DGGITQSPKYLFRKEGQNVTLSCEQNLNHDAMYWYRQDPGQGLRLIYYSQIVNDFQKGDIAEGYSVSREKKESFPLTVTSAQKNPTAFYLCASTPGLTNYGYTFGSGTRLTVV.

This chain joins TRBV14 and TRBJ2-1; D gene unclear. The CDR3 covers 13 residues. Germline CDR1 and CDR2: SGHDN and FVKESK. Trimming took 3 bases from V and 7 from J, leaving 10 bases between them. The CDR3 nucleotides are TGTGCCAGCAGCCAGTCGAACCGGAATGAGCAGTTCTTC. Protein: CASSQSNRNEQFF.

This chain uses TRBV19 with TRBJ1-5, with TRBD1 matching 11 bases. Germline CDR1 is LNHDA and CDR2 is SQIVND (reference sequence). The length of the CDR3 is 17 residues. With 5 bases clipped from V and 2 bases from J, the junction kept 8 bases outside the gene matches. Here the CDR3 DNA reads TGTGCCAGTAGTTTCTCCGGACAGGGGGCCGGCAATCAGCCCCAGCATTTT. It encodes CASSFSGQGAGNQPQHF.

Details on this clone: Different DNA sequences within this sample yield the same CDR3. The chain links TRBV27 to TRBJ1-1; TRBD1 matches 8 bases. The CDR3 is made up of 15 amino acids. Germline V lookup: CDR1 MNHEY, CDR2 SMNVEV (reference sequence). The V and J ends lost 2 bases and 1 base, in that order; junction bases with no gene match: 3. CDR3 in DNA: TGTGCCAGCAGTTTAGGGACAGGCCGGAACACTGAAGCTTTCTTT. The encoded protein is CASSLGTGRNTEAFF.

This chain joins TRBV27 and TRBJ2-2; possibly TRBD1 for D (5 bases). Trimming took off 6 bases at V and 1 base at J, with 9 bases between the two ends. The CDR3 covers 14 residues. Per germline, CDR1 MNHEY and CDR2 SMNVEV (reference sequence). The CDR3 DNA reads TGTGCCAGCAGATCAGGGTGGAACACCGGGGAGCTGTTTTTT. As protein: CASRSGWNTGELFF.

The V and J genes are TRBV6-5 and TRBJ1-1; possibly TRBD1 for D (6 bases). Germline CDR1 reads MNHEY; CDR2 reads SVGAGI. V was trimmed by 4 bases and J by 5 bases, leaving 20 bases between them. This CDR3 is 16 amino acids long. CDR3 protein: CASSWHSTGRGTEAFF. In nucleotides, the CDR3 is TGTGCCAGCAGTTGGCATTCCACAGGGAGAGGGACTGAAGCTTTCTTT.

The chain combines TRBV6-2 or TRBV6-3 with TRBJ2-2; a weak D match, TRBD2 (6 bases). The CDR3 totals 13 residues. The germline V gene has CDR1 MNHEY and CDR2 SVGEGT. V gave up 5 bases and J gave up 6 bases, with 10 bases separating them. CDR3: CASSPDYPGELFF. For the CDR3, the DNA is TGTGCCAGCAGTCCGGACTATCCCGGGGAGCTGTTTTTT.

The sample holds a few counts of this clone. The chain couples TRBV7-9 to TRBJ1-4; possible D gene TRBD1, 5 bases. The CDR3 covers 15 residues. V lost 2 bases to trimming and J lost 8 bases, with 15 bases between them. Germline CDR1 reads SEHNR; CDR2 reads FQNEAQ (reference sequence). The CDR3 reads CASSLQLAGWEKLFF. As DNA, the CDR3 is TGTGCCAGCAGCTTACAACTTGCAGGGTGGGAAAAACTGTTTTTT. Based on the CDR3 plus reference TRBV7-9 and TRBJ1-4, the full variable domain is DTGVSQNPRHKITKRGQNVTFRCDPISEHNRLYWYRQTLGQGPEFLTYFQNEAQLEKSRLLSDRFSAERPKGSFSTLEIQRTEQGDSAMYLCASSLQLAGWEKLFFGSGTQLSVL.

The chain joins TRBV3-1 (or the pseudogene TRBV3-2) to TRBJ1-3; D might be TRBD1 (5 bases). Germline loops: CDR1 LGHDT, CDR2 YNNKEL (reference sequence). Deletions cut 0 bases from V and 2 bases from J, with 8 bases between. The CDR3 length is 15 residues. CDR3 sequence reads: CASSQDRVAGNTIYF. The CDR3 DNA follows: TGTGCCAGCAGCCAAGACAGGGTAGCTGGAAACACCATATATTTT.

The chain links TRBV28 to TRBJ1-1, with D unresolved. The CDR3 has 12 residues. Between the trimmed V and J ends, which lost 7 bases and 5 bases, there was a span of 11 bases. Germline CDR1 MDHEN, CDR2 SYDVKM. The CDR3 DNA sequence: TGTGCCAGCACCGGTGGTTATACTGAAGCTTTCTTT. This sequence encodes CASTGGYTEAFF.

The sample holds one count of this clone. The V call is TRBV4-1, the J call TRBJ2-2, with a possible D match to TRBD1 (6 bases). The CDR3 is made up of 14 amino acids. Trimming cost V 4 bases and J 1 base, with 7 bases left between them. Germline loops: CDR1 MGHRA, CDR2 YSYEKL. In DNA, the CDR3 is TGCGCCAGCAGCCCGACAGGGAACACCGGGGAGCTGTTTTTT. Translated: CASSPTGNTGELFF.

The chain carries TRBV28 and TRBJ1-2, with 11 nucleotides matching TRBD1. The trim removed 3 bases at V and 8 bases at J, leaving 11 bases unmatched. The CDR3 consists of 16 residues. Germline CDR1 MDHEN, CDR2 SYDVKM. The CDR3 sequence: CASSFGTGTGGKGYTF. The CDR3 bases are TGTGCCAGCAGTTTCGGGACCGGGACAGGGGGTAAAGGCTACACCTTC.

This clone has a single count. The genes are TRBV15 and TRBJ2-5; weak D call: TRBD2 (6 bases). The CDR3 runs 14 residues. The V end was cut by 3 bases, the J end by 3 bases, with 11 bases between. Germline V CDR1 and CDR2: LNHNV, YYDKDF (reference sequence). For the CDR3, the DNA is TGTGCCACCAGCAGGGGCGGAGGGGAAGAGACCCAGTACTTC. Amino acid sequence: CATSRGGGEETQYF.

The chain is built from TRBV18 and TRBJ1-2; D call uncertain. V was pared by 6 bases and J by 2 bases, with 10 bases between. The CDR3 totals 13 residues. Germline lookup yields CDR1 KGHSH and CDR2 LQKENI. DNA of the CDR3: TGTGCCAGCTCTGCGTACGGGAACTATGGCTACACCTTC. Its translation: CASSAYGNYGYTF.

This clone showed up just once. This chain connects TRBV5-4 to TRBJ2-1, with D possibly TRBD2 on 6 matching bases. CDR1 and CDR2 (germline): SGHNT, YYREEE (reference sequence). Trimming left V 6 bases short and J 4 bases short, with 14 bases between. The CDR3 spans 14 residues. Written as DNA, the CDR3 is TGTGCCAGCAACCGGCGGGATTCATACAATGAGCAGTTCTTC. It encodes CASNRRDSYNEQFF.

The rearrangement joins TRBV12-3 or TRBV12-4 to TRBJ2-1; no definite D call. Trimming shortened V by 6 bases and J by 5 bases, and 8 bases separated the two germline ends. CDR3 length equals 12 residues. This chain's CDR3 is CASSQTNNEQFF. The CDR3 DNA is TGTGCCAGCAGCCAGACAAACAATGAGCAGTTCTTC.